These 22 T cell receptor beta chains share one sample of origin, sequenced in a study of blood T cell repertoires in COVID-19. TCRdb's copy holds only in-frame clones and misses some; the assay was immunoSEQ multiplex PCR. This table holds around 26,000 clones, roughly 90% found once. The sequencing input was peripheral blood. Receptors were obtained from a human donor in a cohort sampled during active COVID-19.

J is TRBJ1-2 and V is TRBV5-6; no firm D call. V gave up 1 base and J gave up 4 bases, with 14 bases separating them. The length of the CDR3 is 15 residues. Germline V CDR1 and CDR2: SGHDT, YYEEEE. The CDR3 bases are TGTGCCAGCAGCTTGCCCGAGTGGACTTTCTATGGCTACACCTTC. It codes for CASSLPEWTFYGYTF.

This chain connects TRBV6-2 or TRBV6-3 to TRBJ2-7; D gene ambiguous. Germline values: CDR1 MNHEY, CDR2 SVGEGT. There are 17 residues in the CDR3. Trimming shortened V by 2 bases and J by 4 bases, and 21 bases separated the two germline ends. The DNA of the CDR3 is TGTGCCAGCAGTTACGTCGCAGGTACCTCGAAAAGATACGAGCAGTACGTC. Amino acid sequence: CASSYVAGTSKRYEQYV.

The chain recombines TRBV7-8 with TRBJ2-5, with 10 bases identical to TRBD2. This CDR3 has 14 residues. V was clipped by 6 bases and J by 3 bases; unmatched bases: 4. The germline V gene encodes CDR1 SGHVS and CDR2 FQNEAQ. CDR3 nucleotides: TGTGCCAGCAGTCTTCTAGCGGGGGAAGAGACCCAGTACTTC. Translating gives CASSLLAGEETQYF. Full variable domain (outside the CDR3, taken from reference TRBV7-8 and TRBJ2-5): GAGVSQSPRYKVAKRGQDVALRCDPISGHVSLFWYQQALGQGPEFLTYFQNEAQLDKSGLPSDRFFAERPEGSVSTLKIQRTQQEDSAVYLCASSLLAGEETQYFGPGTRLLVL.

The gene calls are TRBV28 and TRBJ1-5; D not resolved. The ends were cut back, 2 bases at V and 1 base at J, with 9 bases in the middle. The CDR3 contains 15 residues. In germline, CDR1 is MDHEN, CDR2 SYDVKM. The CDR3 loop is CASSLARQSNQPQHF. Written as DNA, the CDR3 is TGTGCCAGCAGTTTAGCGAGGCAGAGCAATCAGCCCCAGCATTTT.

V usage is TRBV24-1 and J usage is TRBJ2-3; tentatively, D is TRBD1 (6 bases). The CDR3 has 16 residues. V shed 4 bases and J shed 2 bases, with 15 bases lying between them. Germline lookup yields CDR1 KGHDR and CDR2 SFDVKD. CDR3 sequence (DNA): TGTGCCACCAGTGAAACCTACAGGGACAACACAGATACGCAGTATTTT. The encoded protein is CATSETYRDNTDTQYF.

The chain links TRBV3-1 (or the pseudogene TRBV3-2) to TRBJ1-1, with D possibly matching TRBD1 (5 bases). Germline V gene data show CDR1 as LGHDT and CDR2 as YNNKEL (reference sequence). CDR3 size: 16 residues. V shed 3 bases and J shed 2 bases, with 16 bases lying between them. For the CDR3, the DNA is TGTGCCAGCAGCCATACGGGGACTACAGATAACACTGAAGCTTTCTTT. Translated: CASSHTGTTDNTEAFF.

The rearrangement uses TRBV10-2 and TRBJ2-3, with TRBD2 matching over 7 bases. The CDR3 covers 15 residues. Per germline, CDR1 WSHSY and CDR2 SAAADI. Germline trimming cut 3 bases from V and 1 base from J; bases unmatched to any gene: 4. CDR3: CASSDGLAGTDTQYF. CDR3 DNA sequence: TGCGCCAGCAGTGACGGTCTAGCGGGCACAGATACGCAGTATTTT.

The chain employs TRBV7-9 and TRBJ2-7; tentative D call: TRBD1 (6 bases). Trimming pared 5 bases from V and 6 bases from J, leaving 11 bases between. Germline V lookup: CDR1 SEHNR, CDR2 FQNEAQ (reference sequence). The CDR3 consists of 12 residues. This chain's CDR3 is CASSGQIGEQYV. CDR3 sequence (DNA): TGTGCCAGCAGCGGACAGATTGGCGAGCAGTACGTC.

V and J are TRBV24-1 and TRBJ2-2; 8 bases map to TRBD1. V was pared by 7 bases and J by 2 bases, with 5 bases of the junction left unmatched. The CDR3 is 15 amino acids. Per the germline V gene, CDR1 is KGHDR and CDR2 is SFDVKD. CDR3 region: CATRNSGGNTGELFF. In DNA form, the CDR3 reads TGTGCCACCAGAAACTCAGGGGGCAACACCGGGGAGCTGTTTTTT.

V gene TRBV12-3 or TRBV12-4 combines with J gene TRBJ2-3; tentatively, D is TRBD1 (6 bases). V was cut by 5 bases and J by 6 bases, with 12 bases left in between. The CDR3 totals 13 residues. CDR3 nucleotides: TGTGCCAGCAGTCCTACTAGGGGGGATACGCAGTATTTT. It yields the protein CASSPTRGDTQYF.

The chain combines TRBV9 with TRBJ1-2; 7 bases are a match to TRBD1. With V trimmed by 3 bases and J by 7 bases, 6 bases remained unmatched. CDR1 and CDR2 from the germline V gene are SGDLS and YYNGEE. The CDR3 totals 13 residues. The DNA of the CDR3 is TGTGCCAGCAGCGGCCGACAGGGTGCTGGCTACACCTTC. It specifies CASSGRQGAGYTF. Full variable domain (remainder filled in from reference TRBV9 and TRBJ1-2): DSGVTQTPKHLITATGQRVTLRCSPRSGDLSVYWYQQSLDQGLQFLIQYYNGEERAKGNILERFSAQQFPDLHSELNLSSLELGDSALYFCASSGRQGAGYTFGSGTRLTVV.

This clone was counted only a few times. The chain couples TRBV18 to TRBJ1-1; TRBD1 aligns across 8 bases. Germline V gene sequence: CDR1 KGHSH, CDR2 LQKENI. V shed 6 bases and J 4 bases; nucleotides not matched to a gene: 13. This CDR3 comprises 16 residues. The CDR3 region is CASSPGQGGTGTEAFF. CDR3 DNA sequence: TGTGCCAGCTCCCCCGGACAGGGAGGTACTGGCACTGAAGCTTTCTTT.

The chain couples TRBV18 to TRBJ1-1; possible D gene TRBD1, 5 bases. V dropped 4 bases and J dropped 11 bases, with 14 bases sitting between them. The germline V gene has CDR1 KGHSH and CDR2 LQKENI. This CDR3 region has 12 residues. The CDR3 protein is CASSLGTGTAFF. The CDR3 nucleotides read TGTGCCAGCTCACTCGGTACGGGGACTGCTTTCTTT.

V and J are TRBV5-1 and TRBJ1-1; 7 bases match TRBD1. The CDR3 totals 16 residues. CDR1 and CDR2 (germline): SGHRS, YFSETQ. J was trimmed by 0 bases and V by 4 bases; bases with no gene match: 9. The CDR3 bases are TGCGCCAGCAGCCCGCAGACAGGGCTAATGAACACTGAAGCTTTCTTT. Protein: CASSPQTGLMNTEAFF.

The chain carries TRBV29-1 and TRBJ1-2, with D possibly TRBD1 on 5 matching bases. The germline V gene has CDR1 SQVTM and CDR2 ANQGSEA. With 1 base removed from V and 4 bases from J, the gap between germline ends came to 10 bases. CDR3 length equals 13 residues. The DNA of the CDR3 is TGCAGCGTTGAAGTCCGACAGAGCTATGGCTACACCTTC. It encodes CSVEVRQSYGYTF.

V is TRBV28 and J is TRBJ1-2; 8 bases match TRBD1. V dropped 5 bases and J dropped 4; count of bases not matched to a gene: 9. Germline V CDR1 and CDR2: MDHEN, SYDVKM. The CDR3 contains 15 residues. The CDR3 is CASSDGTGRLYGYTF. The CDR3 nucleotides are TGTGCCAGCAGTGATGGGACAGGAAGACTCTATGGCTACACCTTC.

The chain employs TRBV10-3 and TRBJ2-1; 12 bases map to TRBD1. V lost 5 bases to trimming and J lost 9 bases; unmatched junction nucleotides: 5. Germline lookup yields CDR1 ENHRY and CDR2 SYGVKD. The CDR3 runs 14 residues. The CDR3 nucleotides read TGTGCCATCAGTCCGGGACAGGGGGCGAGTGAGCAGTTCTTC. Translated: CAISPGQGASEQFF.

The rearrangement uses TRBV7-9 and TRBJ1-2; TRBD1 aligns across 9 bases. Germline V gene sequence: CDR1 SEHNR, CDR2 FQNEAQ (reference sequence). This CDR3 is 14 amino acids long. With V trimmed by 5 bases and J by 7 bases, 8 bases remained unmatched. The CDR3 DNA sequence: TGTGCCAGCAGCCTCGGACAGGGGCGAGGTGGCTACACCTTC. Its translation: CASSLGQGRGGYTF.

The chain couples TRBV3-1 (or the pseudogene TRBV3-2) to TRBJ2-5; D gene ambiguous. V gave up 3 bases and J gave up 0 bases, with 5 bases separating them. The germline gives CDR1 LGHDT, CDR2 YNNKEL (reference sequence). The CDR3 consists of 13 residues. The CDR3 sequence: CASSHSYQETQYF. The CDR3 bases are TGTGCCAGCAGCCATTCGTACCAAGAGACCCAGTACTTC.

This rearrangement joins TRBV19 to TRBJ1-5; D is undetermined. The CDR3 is 13 residues long. From germline, CDR1 is LNHDA and CDR2 SQIVND (reference sequence). The ends were cut back, 7 bases at V and 6 bases at J, with 13 bases in the middle. The CDR3 is CASTIVVGQPQHF. The CDR3 bases are TGTGCCAGTACCATTGTAGTCGGTCAGCCCCAGCATTTT.

The chain combines TRBV7-9 with TRBJ2-3; D gene unclear. Per germline, CDR1 SEHNR and CDR2 FQNEAQ (reference sequence). Trimming took 1 base from V and 3 from J, leaving 5 bases between them. CDR3 length equals 13 residues. The CDR3 loop is CASSLVVTDTQYF. In nucleotides, the CDR3 is TGTGCCAGCAGCTTAGTCGTTACAGATACGCAGTATTTT.

This clone was detected once. This sequence joins TRBV5-1 and TRBJ2-5; possible D gene TRBD1, 6 bases. In germline, CDR1 is SGHRS, CDR2 YFSETQ. The CDR3 contains 17 residues. Trimming left V 0 bases short and J 4 bases short, with 19 bases between. DNA of the CDR3: TGCGCCAGCAGCTTGGGGGCGACAGGAAGGGGCGTAGAGACCCAGTACTTC. It is translated as CASSLGATGRGVETQYF.